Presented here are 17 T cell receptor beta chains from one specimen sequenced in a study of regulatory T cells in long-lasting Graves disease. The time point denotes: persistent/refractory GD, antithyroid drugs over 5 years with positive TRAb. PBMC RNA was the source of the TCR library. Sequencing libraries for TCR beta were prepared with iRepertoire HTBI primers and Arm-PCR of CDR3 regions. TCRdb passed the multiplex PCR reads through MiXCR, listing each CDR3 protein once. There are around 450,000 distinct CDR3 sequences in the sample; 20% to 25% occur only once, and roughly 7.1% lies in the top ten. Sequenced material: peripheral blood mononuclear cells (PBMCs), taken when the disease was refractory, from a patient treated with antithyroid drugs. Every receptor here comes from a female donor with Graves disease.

Written as DNA, the CDR3 is TGTGCCAGCAGCTTAGAGGGAGGTCTGCCCCAGCATTTT. Its protein is CASSLEGGLPQHF. The V gene is TRBV7-2, the J gene TRBJ1-5; unclear D gene. This CDR3 contains 13 residues. Trimming took 1 base from V and 9 from J, leaving 10 bases between them. Looked up from germline, CDR1 is SGHTA and CDR2 is FQGNSA.

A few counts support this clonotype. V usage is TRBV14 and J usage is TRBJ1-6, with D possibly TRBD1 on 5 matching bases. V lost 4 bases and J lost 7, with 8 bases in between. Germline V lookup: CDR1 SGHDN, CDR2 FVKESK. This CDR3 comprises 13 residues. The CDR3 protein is CASSLTVNSPLHF. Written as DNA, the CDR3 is TGTGCCAGCAGCCTGACAGTGAATTCACCCCTCCACTTT.

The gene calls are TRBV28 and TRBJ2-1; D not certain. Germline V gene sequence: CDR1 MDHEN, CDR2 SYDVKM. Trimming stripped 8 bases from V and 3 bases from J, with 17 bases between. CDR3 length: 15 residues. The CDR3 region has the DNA TGTGCCAGCTTAAGCCCCCCAGACAACTACAATGAGCAGTTCTTC. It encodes CASLSPPDNYNEQFF.

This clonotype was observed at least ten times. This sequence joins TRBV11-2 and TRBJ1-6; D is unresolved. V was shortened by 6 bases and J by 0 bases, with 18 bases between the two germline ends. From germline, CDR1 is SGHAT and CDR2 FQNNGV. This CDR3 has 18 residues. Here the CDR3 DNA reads TGTGCCAGCAGTCGAGGCACCGAAACGCACTCCTATAATTCACCCCTCCACTTT. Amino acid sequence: CASSRGTETHSYNSPLHF.

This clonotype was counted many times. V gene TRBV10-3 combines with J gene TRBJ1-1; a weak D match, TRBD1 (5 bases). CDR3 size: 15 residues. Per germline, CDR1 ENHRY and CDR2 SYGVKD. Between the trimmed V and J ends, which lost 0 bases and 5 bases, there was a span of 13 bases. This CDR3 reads CAISESIGGGTEAFF. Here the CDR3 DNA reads TGTGCCATCAGTGAGTCGATCGGGGGAGGAACTGAAGCTTTCTTT.

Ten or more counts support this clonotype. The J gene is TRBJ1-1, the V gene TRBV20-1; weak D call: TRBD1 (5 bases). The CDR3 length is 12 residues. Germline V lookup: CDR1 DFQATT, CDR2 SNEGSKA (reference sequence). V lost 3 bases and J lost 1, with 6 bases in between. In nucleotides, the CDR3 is TGCAGTGCTAGCGACAGGAACACTGAAGCTTTCTTT. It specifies CSASDRNTEAFF.

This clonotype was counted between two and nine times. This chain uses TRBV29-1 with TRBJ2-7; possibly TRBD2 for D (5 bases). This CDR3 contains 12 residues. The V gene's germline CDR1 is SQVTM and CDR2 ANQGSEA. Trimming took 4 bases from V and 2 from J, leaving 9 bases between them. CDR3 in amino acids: CSVGGFPYEQYF. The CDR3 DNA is TGCAGCGTTGGCGGGTTCCCCTACGAGCAGTACTTC.

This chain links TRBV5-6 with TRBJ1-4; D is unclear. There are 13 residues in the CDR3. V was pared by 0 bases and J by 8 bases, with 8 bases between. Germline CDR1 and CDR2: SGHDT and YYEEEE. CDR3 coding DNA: TGTGCCAGCAGCTTGGGCGGACCAGAAAAACTGTTTTTT. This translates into CASSLGGPEKLFF.

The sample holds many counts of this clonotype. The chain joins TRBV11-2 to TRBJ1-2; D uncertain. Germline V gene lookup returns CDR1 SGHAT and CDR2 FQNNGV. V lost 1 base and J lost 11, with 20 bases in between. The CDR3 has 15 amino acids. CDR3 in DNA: TGTGCCAGCAGCTTAGTTGGGCCTAAGGACGTCAAGTACACCTTC. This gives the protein CASSLVGPKDVKYTF. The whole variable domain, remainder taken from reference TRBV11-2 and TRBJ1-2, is EAGVAQSPRYKIIEKRQSVAFWCNPISGHATLYWYQQILGQGPKLLIQFQNNGVVDDSQLPKDRFSAERLKGVDSTLKIQPAKLEDSAVYLCASSLVGPKDVKYTFGSGTRLTVV.

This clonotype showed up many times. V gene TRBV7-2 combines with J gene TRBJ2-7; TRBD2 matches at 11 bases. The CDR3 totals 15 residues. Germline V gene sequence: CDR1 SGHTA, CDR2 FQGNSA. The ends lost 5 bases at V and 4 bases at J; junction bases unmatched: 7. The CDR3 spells CASSRLAGWEYEQYF. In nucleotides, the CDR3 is TGTGCCAGCAGCCGACTAGCGGGGTGGGAGTACGAGCAGTACTTC.

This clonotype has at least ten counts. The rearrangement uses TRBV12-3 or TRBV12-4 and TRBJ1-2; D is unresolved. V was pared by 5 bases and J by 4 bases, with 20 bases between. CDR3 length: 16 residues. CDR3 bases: TGTGCCAGCAGTCTGCGGGTAGGAGGGAGACTCTATGGCTACACCTTC. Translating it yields CASSLRVGGRLYGYTF.

CDR3 loop: CASSPLIWRAIRDEQFF. CDR3 DNA: TGTGCCAGCAGTCCACTCATATGGAGGGCCATTCGAGATGAGCAGTTCTTC. This rearrangement joins TRBV12-3 or TRBV12-4 to TRBJ2-1, with a possible D match to TRBD2 (6 bases). The CDR3 spans 17 residues. Deletions cut 5 bases from V and 8 bases from J, with 25 bases between.

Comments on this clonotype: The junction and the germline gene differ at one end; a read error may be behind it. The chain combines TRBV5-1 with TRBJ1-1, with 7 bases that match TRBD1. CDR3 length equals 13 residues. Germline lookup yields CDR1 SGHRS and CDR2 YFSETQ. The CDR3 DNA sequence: TGTGCCAGCAGCCCCCGACAGGGCACTGAAGCTTTCTTT. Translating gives CASSPRQGTEAFF.

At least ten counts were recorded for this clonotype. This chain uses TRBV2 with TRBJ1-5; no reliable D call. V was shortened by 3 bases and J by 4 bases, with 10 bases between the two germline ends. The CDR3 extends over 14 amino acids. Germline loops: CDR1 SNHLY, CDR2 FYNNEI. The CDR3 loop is CASSDLQPNQPQHF. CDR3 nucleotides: TGTGCCAGCAGTGATTTACAGCCTAATCAGCCCCAGCATTTT.

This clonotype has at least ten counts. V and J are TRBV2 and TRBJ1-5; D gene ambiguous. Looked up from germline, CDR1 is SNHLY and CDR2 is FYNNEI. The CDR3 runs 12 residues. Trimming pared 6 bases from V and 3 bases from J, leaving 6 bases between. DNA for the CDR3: TGTGCCAGCAGGGGGATCAATCAGCCCCAGCATTTT. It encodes CASRGINQPQHF.

The DNA of the CDR3 is TGCAGCGTTGAGGATCCGGCCTACGAGCAGTACTTC. Translation gives CSVEDPAYEQYF. The V gene is TRBV29-1, the J gene TRBJ2-7; D uncertain. V dropped 3 bases and J dropped 2 bases, with 8 bases sitting between them. Per germline, CDR1 SQVTM and CDR2 ANQGSEA. This CDR3 region has 12 residues.

The CDR3 sequence is CSAADSSGNTIYF. For the CDR3, the DNA is TGCAGCGCCGCGGACAGCTCTGGAAACACCATATATTTT. J is TRBJ1-3 and V is TRBV29-1; D is possibly TRBD1 (6 bases). Germline V gene data show CDR1 as SQVTM and CDR2 as ANQGSEA. The V end lost 7 bases, the J end lost 0 bases, and 10 bases lay between the germline ends. The CDR3 consists of 13 residues.